This T cell receptor beta chain was identified in a study of cytomegalovirus exposure and HLA in healthy donors. Study conclusions and caveats: Many donors shared some public TCRs, even though most TCR sequences were rare. Subsequent analysis showed first-cohort TCR clusters tending to co-occur in 120 validation repertoires. The study put roughly 160 TCR beta chains on its list as cytomegalovirus-associated.

This clone occurred a few times. The antigen is undetermined. The CDR3 sequence is 17 residues long. Trimming stripped 5 bases from V and 2 bases from J, with 18 bases between. The V gene's germline CDR1 is SEHNR and CDR2 FQNEAQ (reference sequence). The assay was immunoSEQ multiplex PCR, and TCRdb's table has in-frame clones only and misses some. The sample shows about 130,000 clones, 89% of them seen only once. Sequencing was carried out using PBMCs. The receptor comes from a woman between 18 and 29 years old in good health and CMV-seropositive. The V gene is TRBV7-9, the J gene TRBJ2-2; a possible D gene is TRBD2 (5 bases). CDR3 region: CASSPPSGGLNTGELFF. CDR3 bases: TGTGCCAGCAGCCCGCCCTCTGGCGGACTTAACACCGGGGAGCTGTTTTTT.